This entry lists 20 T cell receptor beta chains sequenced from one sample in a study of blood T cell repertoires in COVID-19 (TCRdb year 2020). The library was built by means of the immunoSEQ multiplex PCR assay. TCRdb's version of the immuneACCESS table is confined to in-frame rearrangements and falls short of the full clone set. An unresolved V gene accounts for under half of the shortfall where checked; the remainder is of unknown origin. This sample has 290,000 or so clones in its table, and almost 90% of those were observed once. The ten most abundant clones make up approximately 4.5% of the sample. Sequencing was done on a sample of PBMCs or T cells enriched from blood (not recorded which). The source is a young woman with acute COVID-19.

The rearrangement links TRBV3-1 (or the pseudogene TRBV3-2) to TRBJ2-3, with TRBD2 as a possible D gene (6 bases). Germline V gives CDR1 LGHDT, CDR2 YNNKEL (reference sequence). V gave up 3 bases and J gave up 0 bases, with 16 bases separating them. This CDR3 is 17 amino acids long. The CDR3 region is CASSQGFAGTSTDTQYF. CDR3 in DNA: TGTGCCAGCAGCCAGGGCTTTGCGGGGACTAGCACAGATACGCAGTATTTT.

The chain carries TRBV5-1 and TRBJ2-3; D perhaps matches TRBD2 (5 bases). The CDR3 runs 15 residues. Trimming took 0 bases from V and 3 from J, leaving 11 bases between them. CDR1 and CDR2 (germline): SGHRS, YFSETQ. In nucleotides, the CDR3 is TGCGCCAGCAGCTTGGCGGGGATTGGTACAGATACGCAGTATTTT. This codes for CASSLAGIGTDTQYF. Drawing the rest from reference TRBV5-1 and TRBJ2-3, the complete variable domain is KAGVTQTPRYLIKTRGQQVTLSCSPISGHRSVSWYQQTPGQGLQFLFEYFSETQRNKGNFPGRFSGRQFSNSRSEMNVSTLELGDSALYLCASSLAGIGTDTQYFGPGTRLTVL.

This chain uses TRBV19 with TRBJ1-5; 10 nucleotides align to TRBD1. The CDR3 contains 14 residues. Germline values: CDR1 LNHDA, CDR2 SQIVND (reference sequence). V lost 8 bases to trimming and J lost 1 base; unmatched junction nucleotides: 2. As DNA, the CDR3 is TGTGCCAGTTGGGACAGGGGAAGCAATCAGCCCCAGCATTTT. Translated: CASWDRGSNQPQHF.

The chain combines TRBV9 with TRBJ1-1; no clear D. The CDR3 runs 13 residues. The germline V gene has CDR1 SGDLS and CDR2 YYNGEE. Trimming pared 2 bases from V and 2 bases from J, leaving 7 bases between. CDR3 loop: CASSVRGNTEAFF. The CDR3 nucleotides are TGTGCCAGCAGCGTTCGGGGAAACACTGAAGCTTTCTTT.

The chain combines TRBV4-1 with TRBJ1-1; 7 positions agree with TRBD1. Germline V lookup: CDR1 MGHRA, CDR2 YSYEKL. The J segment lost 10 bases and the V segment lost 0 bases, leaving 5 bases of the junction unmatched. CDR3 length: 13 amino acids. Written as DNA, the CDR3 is TGCGCCAGCAGCCAAGAACAGGGGATATCAGCTTTCTTT. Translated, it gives CASSQEQGISAFF.

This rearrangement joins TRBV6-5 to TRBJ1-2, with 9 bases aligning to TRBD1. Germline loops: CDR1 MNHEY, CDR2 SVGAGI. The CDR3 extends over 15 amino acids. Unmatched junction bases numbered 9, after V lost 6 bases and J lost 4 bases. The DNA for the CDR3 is TGTGCCAGCAGCCAACAGGGGGCGAGGAGCTATGGCTACACCTTC. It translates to CASSQQGARSYGYTF.

The CDR3 sequence: CATSVSPYQETQYF. The CDR3 DNA follows: TGTGCCACCAGTGTTTCTCCCTACCAAGAGACCCAGTACTTC. The gene calls are TRBV24-1 and TRBJ2-5; D gene unclear. Between the trimmed V and J ends, which lost 5 bases and 0 bases, there was a span of 9 bases. This CDR3 comprises 14 residues. CDR1 and CDR2 (germline): KGHDR, SFDVKD.

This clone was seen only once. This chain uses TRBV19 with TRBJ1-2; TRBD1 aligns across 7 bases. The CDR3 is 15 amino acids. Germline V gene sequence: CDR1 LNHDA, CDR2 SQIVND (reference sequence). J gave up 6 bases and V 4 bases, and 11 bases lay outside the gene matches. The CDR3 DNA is TGTGCCAGTAGTACGCCGACAGGGAGAGGACATGGCTACACCTTC. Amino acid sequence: CASSTPTGRGHGYTF.

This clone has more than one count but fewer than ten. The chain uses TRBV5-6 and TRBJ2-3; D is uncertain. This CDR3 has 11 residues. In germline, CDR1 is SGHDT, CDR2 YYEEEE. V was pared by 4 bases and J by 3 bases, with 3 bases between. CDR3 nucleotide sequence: TGTGCCAGCAGCATAACAGATACGCAGTATTTT. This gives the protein CASSITDTQYF.

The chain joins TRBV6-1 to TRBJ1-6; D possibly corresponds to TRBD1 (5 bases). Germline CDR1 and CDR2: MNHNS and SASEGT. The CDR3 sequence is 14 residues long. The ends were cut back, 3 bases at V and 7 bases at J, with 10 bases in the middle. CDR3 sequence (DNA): TGTGCCAGCAGTGACACAGGTTTCAATTCACCCCTCCACTTT. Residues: CASSDTGFNSPLHF.

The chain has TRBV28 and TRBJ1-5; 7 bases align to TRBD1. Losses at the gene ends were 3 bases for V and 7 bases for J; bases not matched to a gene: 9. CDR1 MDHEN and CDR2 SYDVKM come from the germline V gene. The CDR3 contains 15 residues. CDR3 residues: CASSLRGSGGQPQHF. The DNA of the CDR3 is TGTGCCAGCAGTTTGAGGGGGTCAGGGGGACAGCCCCAGCATTTT.

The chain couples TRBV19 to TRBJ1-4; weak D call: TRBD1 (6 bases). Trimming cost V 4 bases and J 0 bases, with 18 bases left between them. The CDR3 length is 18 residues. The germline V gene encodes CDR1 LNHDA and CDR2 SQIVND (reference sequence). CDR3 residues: CASSTQRQAFPTNEKLFF. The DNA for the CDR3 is TGTGCCAGTAGTACCCAGAGACAGGCCTTTCCAACTAATGAAAAACTGTTTTTT. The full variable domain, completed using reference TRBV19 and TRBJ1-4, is DGGITQSPKYLFRKEGQNVTLSCEQNLNHDAMYWYRQDPGQGLRLIYYSQIVNDFQKGDIAEGYSVSREKKESFPLTVTSAQKNPTAFYLCASSTQRQAFPTNEKLFFGSGTQLSVL.

This CDR3 is CASSYTVSGANVLTF. DNA for the CDR3: TGTGCCAGCAGTTATACAGTCTCTGGGGCCAACGTCCTGACTTTC. The rearrangement uses TRBV27 and TRBJ2-6; D is unresolved. This CDR3 has 15 residues. Trimming stripped 4 bases from V and 0 bases from J, with 7 bases between. The V gene's germline CDR1 is MNHEY and CDR2 SMNVEV (reference sequence).

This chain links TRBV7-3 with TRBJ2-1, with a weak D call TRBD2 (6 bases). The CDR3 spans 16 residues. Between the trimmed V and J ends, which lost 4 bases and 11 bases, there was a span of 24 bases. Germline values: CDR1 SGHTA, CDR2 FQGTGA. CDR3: CASSSTGTQGLKKQFF. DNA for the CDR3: TGTGCCAGCAGCTCAACCGGGACCCAGGGACTGAAAAAGCAGTTCTTC.

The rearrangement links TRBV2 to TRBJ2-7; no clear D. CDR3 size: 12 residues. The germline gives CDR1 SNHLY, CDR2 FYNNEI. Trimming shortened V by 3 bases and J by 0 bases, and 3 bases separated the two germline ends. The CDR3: CASSESSYEQYF. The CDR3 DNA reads TGTGCCAGCAGTGAGAGCTCCTACGAGCAGTACTTC. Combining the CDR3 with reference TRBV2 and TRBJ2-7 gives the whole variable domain EPEVTQTPSHQVTQMGQEVILRCVPISNHLYFYWYRQILGQKVEFLVSFYNNEISEKSEIFDDQFSVERPDGSNFTLKIRSTKLEDSAMYFCASSESSYEQYFGPGTRLTVT.

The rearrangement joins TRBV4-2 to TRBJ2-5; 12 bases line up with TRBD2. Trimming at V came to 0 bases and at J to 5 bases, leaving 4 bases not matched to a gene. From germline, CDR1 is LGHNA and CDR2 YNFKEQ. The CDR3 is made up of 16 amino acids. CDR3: CASSQELAGGRETQYF. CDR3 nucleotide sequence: TGTGCCAGCAGCCAAGAACTAGCGGGAGGCCGGGAGACCCAGTACTTC.

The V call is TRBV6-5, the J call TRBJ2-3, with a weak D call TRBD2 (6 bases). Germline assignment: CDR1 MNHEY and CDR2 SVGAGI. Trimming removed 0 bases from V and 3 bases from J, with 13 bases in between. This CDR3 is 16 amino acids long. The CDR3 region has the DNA TGTGCCAGCAGTTACTCAGGGGACTTATATACAGATACGCAGTATTTT. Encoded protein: CASSYSGDLYTDTQYF.

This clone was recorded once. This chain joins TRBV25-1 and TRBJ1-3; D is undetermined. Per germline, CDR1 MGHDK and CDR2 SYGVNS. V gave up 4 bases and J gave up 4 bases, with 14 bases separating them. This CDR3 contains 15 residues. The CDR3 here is CASSARPTLGNTIYF. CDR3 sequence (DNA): TGTGCCAGCAGTGCCCGTCCTACCCTCGGAAACACCATATATTTT.

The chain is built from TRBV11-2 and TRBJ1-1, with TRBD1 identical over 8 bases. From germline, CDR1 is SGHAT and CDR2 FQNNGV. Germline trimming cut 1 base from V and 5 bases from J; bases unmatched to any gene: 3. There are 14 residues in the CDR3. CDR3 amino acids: CASSLGQGWTEAFF. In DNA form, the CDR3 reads TGTGCCAGCAGCTTAGGACAGGGGTGGACTGAAGCTTTCTTT. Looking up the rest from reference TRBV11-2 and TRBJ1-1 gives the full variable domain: EAGVAQSPRYKIIEKRQSVAFWCNPISGHATLYWYQQILGQGPKLLIQFQNNGVVDDSQLPKDRFSAERLKGVDSTLKIQPAKLEDSAVYLCASSLGQGWTEAFFGQGTRLTVV.

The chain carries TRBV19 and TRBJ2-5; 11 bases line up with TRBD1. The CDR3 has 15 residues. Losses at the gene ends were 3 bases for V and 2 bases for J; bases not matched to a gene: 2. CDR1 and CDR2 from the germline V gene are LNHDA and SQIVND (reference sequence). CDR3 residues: CASSIGTGGQETQYF. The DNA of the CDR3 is TGTGCCAGTAGTATCGGGACAGGGGGGCAAGAGACCCAGTACTTC.